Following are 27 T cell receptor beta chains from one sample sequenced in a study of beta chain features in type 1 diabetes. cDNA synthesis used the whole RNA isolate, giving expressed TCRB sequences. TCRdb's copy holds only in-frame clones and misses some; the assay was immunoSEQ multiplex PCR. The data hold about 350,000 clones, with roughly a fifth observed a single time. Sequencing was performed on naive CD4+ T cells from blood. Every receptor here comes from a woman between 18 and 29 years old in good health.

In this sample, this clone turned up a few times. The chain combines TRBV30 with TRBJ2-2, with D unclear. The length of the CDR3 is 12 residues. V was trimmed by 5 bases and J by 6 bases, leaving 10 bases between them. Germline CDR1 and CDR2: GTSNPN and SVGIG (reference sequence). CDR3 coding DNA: TGTGCCTGGGTACGGGTCGCCGGGGAGCTGTTTTTT. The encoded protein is CAWVRVAGELFF.

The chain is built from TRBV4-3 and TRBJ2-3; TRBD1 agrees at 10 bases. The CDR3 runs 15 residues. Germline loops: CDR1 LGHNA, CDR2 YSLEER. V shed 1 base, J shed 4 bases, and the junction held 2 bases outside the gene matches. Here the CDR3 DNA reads TGCGCCAGCAGCCAAGGACAGGGGGCCGCAGATACGCAGTATTTT. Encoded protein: CASSQGQGAADTQYF.

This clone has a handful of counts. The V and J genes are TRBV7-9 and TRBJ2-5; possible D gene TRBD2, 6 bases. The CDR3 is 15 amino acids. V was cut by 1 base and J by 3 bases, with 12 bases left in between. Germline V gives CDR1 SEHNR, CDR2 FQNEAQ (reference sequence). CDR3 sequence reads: CASSLGVAVEETQYF. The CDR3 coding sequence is TGTGCCAGCAGCTTAGGGGTAGCGGTAGAAGAGACCCAGTACTTC.

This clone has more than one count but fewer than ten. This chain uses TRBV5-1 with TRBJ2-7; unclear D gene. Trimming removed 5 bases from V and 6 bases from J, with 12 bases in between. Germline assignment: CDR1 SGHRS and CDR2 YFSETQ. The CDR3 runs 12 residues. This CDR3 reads CASSQPGREQYF. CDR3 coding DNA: TGCGCCAGCAGTCAACCCGGTCGCGAGCAGTACTTC.

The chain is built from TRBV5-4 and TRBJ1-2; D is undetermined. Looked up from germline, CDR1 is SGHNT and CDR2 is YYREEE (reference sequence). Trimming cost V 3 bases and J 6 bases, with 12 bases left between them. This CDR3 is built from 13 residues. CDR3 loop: CASSYAGFDGYTF. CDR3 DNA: TGTGCCAGCAGCTATGCGGGGTTCGATGGCTACACCTTC.

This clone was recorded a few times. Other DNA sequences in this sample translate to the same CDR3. This CDR3 reads CAWSVQVNTEAFF. The CDR3 DNA reads TGTGCCTGGAGTGTACAGGTGAACACTGAAGCTTTCTTT. The chain employs TRBV30 and TRBJ1-1; perhaps TRBD1 as D (5 bases). The length of the CDR3 is 13 residues. The V end lost 0 bases, the J end lost 0 bases, and 5 bases lay between the germline ends. Germline V gene data show CDR1 as GTSNPN and CDR2 as SVGIG (reference sequence). Complete variable domain (other parts from reference TRBV30 and TRBJ1-1): SQTIHQWPATLVQPVGSPLSLECTVEGTSNPNLYWYRQAAGRGLQLLFYSVGIGQISSEVPQNLSASRPQDRQFILSSKKLLLSDSGFYLCAWSVQVNTEAFFGQGTRLTVV.

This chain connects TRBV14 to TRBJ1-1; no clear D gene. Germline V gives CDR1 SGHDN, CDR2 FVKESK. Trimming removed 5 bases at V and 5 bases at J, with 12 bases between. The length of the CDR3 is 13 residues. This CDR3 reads CASSLQRRTEAFF. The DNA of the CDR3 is TGTGCCAGCAGCTTACAACGGCGGACTGAAGCTTTCTTT.

CDR3 sequence: CASSFTTSVGDTQYF. In DNA form, the CDR3 reads TGTGCCAGCAGCTTTACTACTAGCGTCGGAGATACGCAGTATTTT. V is TRBV7-2 and J is TRBJ2-3; 7 nucleotides match TRBD2. The trim removed 3 bases at V and 5 bases at J, leaving 8 bases unmatched. The CDR3 is made up of 15 amino acids. The germline V gene encodes CDR1 SGHTA and CDR2 FQGNSA.

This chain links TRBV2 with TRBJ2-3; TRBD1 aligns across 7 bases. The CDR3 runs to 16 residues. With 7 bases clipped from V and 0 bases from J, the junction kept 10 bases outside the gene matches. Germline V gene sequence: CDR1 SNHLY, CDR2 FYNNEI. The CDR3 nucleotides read TGTGCCAGCACCCGGGTAGGGGGCCTTAGCACAGATACGCAGTATTTT. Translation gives CASTRVGGLSTDTQYF.

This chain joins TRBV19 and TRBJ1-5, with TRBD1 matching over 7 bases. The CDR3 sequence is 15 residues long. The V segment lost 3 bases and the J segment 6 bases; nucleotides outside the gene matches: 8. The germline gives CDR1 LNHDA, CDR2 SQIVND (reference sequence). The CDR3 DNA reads TGTGCCAGTAGTATGGAACAGGGGATACGTCAGCCCCAGCATTTT. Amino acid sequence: CASSMEQGIRQPQHF.

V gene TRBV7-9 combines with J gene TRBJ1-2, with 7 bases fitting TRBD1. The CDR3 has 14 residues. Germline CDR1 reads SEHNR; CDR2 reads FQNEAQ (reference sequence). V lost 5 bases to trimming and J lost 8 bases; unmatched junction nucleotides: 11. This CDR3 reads CASSVWTGGDGYTF. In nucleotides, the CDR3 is TGTGCCAGCAGCGTGTGGACAGGAGGAGACGGCTACACCTTC.

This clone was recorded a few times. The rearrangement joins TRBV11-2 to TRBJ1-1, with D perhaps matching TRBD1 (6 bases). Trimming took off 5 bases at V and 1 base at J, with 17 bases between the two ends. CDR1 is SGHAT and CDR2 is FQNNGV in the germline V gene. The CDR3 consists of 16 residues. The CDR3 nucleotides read TGTGCCAGCAGCCCCCGTAGCCAGGGGACGAACACTGAAGCTTTCTTT. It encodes CASSPRSQGTNTEAFF.

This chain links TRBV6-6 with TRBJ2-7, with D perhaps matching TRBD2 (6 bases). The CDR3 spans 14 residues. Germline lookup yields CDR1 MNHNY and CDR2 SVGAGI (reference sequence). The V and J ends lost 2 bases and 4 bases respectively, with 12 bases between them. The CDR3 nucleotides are TGTGCCAGCAGTTACCGACGGAGGGATTACGAGCAGTACTTC. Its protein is CASSYRRRDYEQYF.

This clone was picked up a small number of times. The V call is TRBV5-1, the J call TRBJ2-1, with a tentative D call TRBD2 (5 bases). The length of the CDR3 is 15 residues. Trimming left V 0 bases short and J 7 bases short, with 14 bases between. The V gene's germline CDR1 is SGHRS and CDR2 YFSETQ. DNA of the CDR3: TGCGCCAGCAGCTTGGGGTCTAGCTCTGCTAATGAGCAGTTCTTC. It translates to CASSLGSSSANEQFF. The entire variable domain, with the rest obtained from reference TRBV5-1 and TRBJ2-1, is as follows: KAGVTQTPRYLIKTRGQQVTLSCSPISGHRSVSWYQQTPGQGLQFLFEYFSETQRNKGNFPGRFSGRQFSNSRSEMNVSTLELGDSALYLCASSLGSSSANEQFFGPGTRLTVL.

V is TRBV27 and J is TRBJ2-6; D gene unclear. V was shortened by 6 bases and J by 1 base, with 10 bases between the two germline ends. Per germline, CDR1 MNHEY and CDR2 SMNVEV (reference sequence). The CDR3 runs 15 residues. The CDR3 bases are TGTGCCAGCAGCAATAGTTTGTCTGGGGCCAACGTCCTGACTTTC. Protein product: CASSNSLSGANVLTF.

CDR3 in amino acids: CASSLVPGGISTDTQYF. Written as DNA, the CDR3 is TGCGCCAGCAGCTTGGTCCCAGGGGGGATCAGCACAGATACGCAGTATTTT. The chain recombines TRBV5-1 with TRBJ2-3, with D possibly matching TRBD1 (7 bases). CDR1 is SGHRS and CDR2 is YFSETQ in the germline V gene. Trimming stripped 0 bases from V and 0 bases from J, with 14 bases between. The CDR3 runs 17 residues.

DNA of the CDR3: TGCGCCAGCAGCCGGGGACAGGGGGCGCAAAATGAGCAGTTCTTC. It yields the protein CASSRGQGAQNEQFF. The chain joins TRBV4-3 to TRBJ2-1; 12 bases agree with TRBD1. Unmatched junction bases numbered 5, after V lost 4 bases and J lost 7 bases. The CDR3 spans 15 residues. Germline V CDR1 and CDR2: LGHNA, YSLEER.

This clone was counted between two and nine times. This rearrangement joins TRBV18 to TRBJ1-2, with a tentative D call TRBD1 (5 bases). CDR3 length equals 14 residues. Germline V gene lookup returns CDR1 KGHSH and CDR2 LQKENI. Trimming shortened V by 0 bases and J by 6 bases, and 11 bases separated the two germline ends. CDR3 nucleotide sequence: TGTGCCAGCTCACCACCGAGCAGGGTCGATGGCTACACCTTC. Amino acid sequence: CASSPPSRVDGYTF. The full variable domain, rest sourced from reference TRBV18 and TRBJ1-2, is NAGVMQNPRHLVRRRGQEARLRCSPMKGHSHVYWYRQLPEEGLKFMVYLQKENIIDESGMPKERFSAEFPKEGPSILRIQQVVRGDSAAYFCASSPPSRVDGYTFGSGTRLTVV.

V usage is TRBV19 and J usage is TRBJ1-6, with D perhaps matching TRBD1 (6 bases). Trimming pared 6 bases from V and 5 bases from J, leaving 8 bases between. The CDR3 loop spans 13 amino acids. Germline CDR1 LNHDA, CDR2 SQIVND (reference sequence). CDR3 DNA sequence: TGTGCCAGTAGACGGACAGATAATTCACCCCTCCACTTT. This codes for CASRRTDNSPLHF.

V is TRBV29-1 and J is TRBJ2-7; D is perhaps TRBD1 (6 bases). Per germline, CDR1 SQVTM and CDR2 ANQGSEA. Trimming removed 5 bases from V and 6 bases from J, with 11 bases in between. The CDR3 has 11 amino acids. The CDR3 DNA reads TGCAGCGTTCGATCAGGGGCCGAGCAGTACTTC. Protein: CSVRSGAEQYF.

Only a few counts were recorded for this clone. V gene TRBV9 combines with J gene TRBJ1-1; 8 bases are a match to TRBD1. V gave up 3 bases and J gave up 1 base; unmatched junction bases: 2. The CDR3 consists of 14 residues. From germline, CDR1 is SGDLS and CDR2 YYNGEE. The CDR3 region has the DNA TGTGCCAGCAGCGCGGGACAGGCGAACACTGAAGCTTTCTTT. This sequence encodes CASSAGQANTEAFF.

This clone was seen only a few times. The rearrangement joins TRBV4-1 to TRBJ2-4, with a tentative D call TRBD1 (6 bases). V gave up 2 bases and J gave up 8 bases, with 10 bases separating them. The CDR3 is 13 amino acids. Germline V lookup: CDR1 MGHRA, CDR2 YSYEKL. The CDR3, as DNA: TGCGCCAGCAGCCAAACAGGGATGGACATTCAGTACTTC. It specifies CASSQTGMDIQYF.

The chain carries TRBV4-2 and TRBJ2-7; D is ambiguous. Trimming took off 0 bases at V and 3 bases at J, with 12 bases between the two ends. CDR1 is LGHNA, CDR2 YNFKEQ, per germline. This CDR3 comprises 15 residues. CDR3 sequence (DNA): TGTGCCAGCAGCCAAGATCATTCTTCCGGCTACGAGCAGTACTTC. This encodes CASSQDHSSGYEQYF.

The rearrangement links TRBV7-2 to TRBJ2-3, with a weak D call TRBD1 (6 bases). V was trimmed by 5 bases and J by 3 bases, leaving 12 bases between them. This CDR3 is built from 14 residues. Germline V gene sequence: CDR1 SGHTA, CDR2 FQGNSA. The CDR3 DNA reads TGTGCCAGCAGCCCACAACAGGGAACAGATACGCAGTATTTT. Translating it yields CASSPQQGTDTQYF.

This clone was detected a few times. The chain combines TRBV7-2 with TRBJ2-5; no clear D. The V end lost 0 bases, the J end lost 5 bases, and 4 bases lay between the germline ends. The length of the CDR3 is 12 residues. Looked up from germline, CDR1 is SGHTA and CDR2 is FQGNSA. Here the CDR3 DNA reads TGTGCCAGCAGCTTAGCTGGCGAGACCCAGTACTTC. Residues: CASSLAGETQYF.

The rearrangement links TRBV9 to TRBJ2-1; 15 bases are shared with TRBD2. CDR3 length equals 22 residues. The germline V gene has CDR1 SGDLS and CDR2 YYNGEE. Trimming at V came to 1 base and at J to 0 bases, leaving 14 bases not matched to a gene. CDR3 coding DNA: TGTGCCAGCAGCGTACCCGGACTAGCGGGGGGGGAACTCCATTCCTCCTACAATGAGCAGTTCTTC. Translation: CASSVPGLAGGELHSSYNEQFF.

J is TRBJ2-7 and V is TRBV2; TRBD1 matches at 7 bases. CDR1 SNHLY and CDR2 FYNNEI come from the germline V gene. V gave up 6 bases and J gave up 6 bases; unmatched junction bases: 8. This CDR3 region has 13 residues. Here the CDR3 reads CASRDDRAAEQYF. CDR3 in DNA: TGTGCCAGCAGAGACGACAGGGCCGCCGAGCAGTACTTC.